The 16 T cell receptor beta chains below come from one sample, sequenced in a study of T cell responses to AZD1222 COVID-19 vaccine (dated by TCRdb to the early 2020s). The time point tag for this specimen amounts to: baseline before first vaccination. Receptor libraries were prepared by the immunoSEQ multiplex PCR assay. TCRdb re-hosts the immuneACCESS table, in-frame sequences only. Its copies lack some clones; in the studies checked, an unresolved V gene accounts for under half of them, and the cause for the rest is not known. The sample includes about 190,000 clones, with over 75% observed a single time. Jointly, the top ten make up 6.5% to 7% of the sample. This specimen was peripheral blood, taken on day 0 of AZD1222 vaccination. The receptor set was obtained from an adult in good health.

The chain has TRBV7-2 and TRBJ1-5; D possibly corresponds to TRBD1 (6 bases). Germline values: CDR1 SGHTA, CDR2 FQGNSA. Trimming removed 1 base from V and 7 bases from J, with 14 bases in between. This CDR3 has 15 residues. CDR3 in DNA: TGTGCCAGCAGCTTAGGGCCAGGGGTAGGCCAGCCCCAGCATTTT. It yields the protein CASSLGPGVGQPQHF.

The chain recombines TRBV20-1 with TRBJ1-1; 7 bases fit TRBD1. Germline V gives CDR1 DFQATT, CDR2 SNEGSKA (reference sequence). This CDR3 has 14 residues. After removal of 3 bases from V and 8 bases from J, the junction contained 12 bases not matched to a gene. The CDR3 is CSASLAGGSGEAFF. The CDR3 DNA is TGCAGTGCTAGTTTGGCAGGGGGGTCAGGGGAAGCTTTCTTT.

The chain uses TRBV9 and TRBJ2-1; the D gene is possibly TRBD2 (5 bases). Deletions cut 2 bases from V and 0 bases from J, with 12 bases between. Germline V lookup: CDR1 SGDLS, CDR2 YYNGEE. There are 16 residues in the CDR3. The CDR3 reads CASSVGIENSYNEQFF. The CDR3 DNA reads TGTGCCAGCAGCGTCGGGATCGAAAACTCCTACAATGAGCAGTTCTTC.

CDR3 nucleotides: TGTGCCACCAGTGACCCCCTCTGGGGTAGCAATCAGCCCCAGCATTTT. This codes for CATSDPLWGSNQPQHF. The V and J genes are TRBV24-1 and TRBJ1-5; no firm D call. Looked up from germline, CDR1 is KGHDR and CDR2 is SFDVKD. Trimming removed 4 bases at V and 0 bases at J, with 12 bases between. CDR3 size: 16 residues.

The rearrangement uses TRBV24-1 and TRBJ2-2; TRBD1 might be the D (6 bases). This CDR3 comprises 14 residues. CDR1 and CDR2 (germline): KGHDR, SFDVKD. The germline V and J ends were trimmed by 6 bases and 4 bases, with 11 bases remaining between them. In DNA, the CDR3 is TGTGCCACCAGTCCGGTGGGGGCCACCGGGGAGCTGTTTTTT. It is translated as CATSPVGATGELFF.

The chain uses TRBV5-6 and TRBJ1-2; a weak D match, TRBD1 (6 bases). The V gene lost 0 bases and the J gene lost 14 bases, with 20 bases spanning the gap. CDR1 and CDR2 (germline): SGHDT, YYEEEE. This CDR3 is built from 14 residues. CDR3 protein: CASSLGETGWLWTF. The CDR3 bases are TGTGCCAGCAGCTTGGGCGAGACAGGCTGGCTTTGGACCTTC.

The chain combines TRBV27 with TRBJ2-5; TRBD2 is a possible D gene (5 bases). Per germline, CDR1 MNHEY and CDR2 SMNVEV (reference sequence). The CDR3 loop spans 12 amino acids. Trimming took 4 bases from V and 7 from J, leaving 10 bases between them. The CDR3 coding sequence is TGTGCCAGCAGTTCCGTGGGAGCGACCCAGTACTTC. The encoded protein is CASSSVGATQYF.

The chain uses TRBV6-2 or TRBV6-3 and TRBJ2-5; D is ambiguous. The CDR3 is 12 amino acids. V lost 5 bases, J lost 3 bases, and 7 bases lay in between. Germline CDR1 is MNHEY and CDR2 is SVGEGT. The CDR3 DNA follows: TGTGCCAGCAGTAACCCCGAAGAGACCCAGTACTTC. Its translation is CASSNPEETQYF.

The rearrangement uses TRBV5-1 and TRBJ2-1; 10 positions match TRBD1. Trimming at V came to 3 bases and at J to 7 bases, leaving 4 bases not matched to a gene. This CDR3 spans 14 amino acids. Germline assignment: CDR1 SGHRS and CDR2 YFSETQ. DNA for the CDR3: TGCGCCAGCAGCTGGGGACAGGGGAGGAATGAGCAGTTCTTC. Amino acids: CASSWGQGRNEQFF.

This chain connects TRBV10-3 to TRBJ2-6; D might be TRBD1 or TRBD2, each matching 5 bases. This CDR3 is 14 amino acids long. The germline gives CDR1 ENHRY, CDR2 SYGVKD. V lost 7 bases and J 2 bases, leaving 9 bases between the germline ends. CDR3 amino acids: CAITGLAGANVLTF. In DNA form, the CDR3 reads TGTGCCATCACGGGGCTCGCTGGGGCCAACGTCCTGACTTTC.

Only one count was recorded for this clone. The V and J genes are TRBV4-1 and TRBJ2-7; D is perhaps TRBD1 (5 bases). This CDR3 is 15 amino acids long. Germline V gene lookup returns CDR1 MGHRA and CDR2 YSYEKL. V was cut by 5 bases and J by 2 bases, with 16 bases left in between. CDR3 nucleotide sequence: TGCGCCAGCAGCGAAACTGACAGTGTCACCTACGAGCAGTACTTC. This encodes CASSETDSVTYEQYF.

The chain couples TRBV6-1 to TRBJ2-7; either TRBD1 or TRBD2 may supply D (6 bases each). This CDR3 has 16 residues. Germline loops: CDR1 MNHNS, CDR2 SASEGT. V lost 2 bases and J lost 0, with 14 bases in between. CDR3 protein: CASSEMGGSSSYEQYF. The CDR3 DNA reads as TGTGCCAGCAGTGAAATGGGGGGCTCAAGCTCCTACGAGCAGTACTTC.

This chain uses TRBV4-3 with TRBJ1-2; tentative D call: TRBD1 (6 bases). The CDR3 sequence is 16 residues long. Germline CDR1 reads LGHNA; CDR2 reads YSLEER. V was clipped by 0 bases and J by 4 bases, with 15 bases between them. In DNA form, the CDR3 reads TGCGCCAGCAGCCAAGATCCGGAGGGGGTAACCTATGGCTACACCTTC. Protein: CASSQDPEGVTYGYTF.

V is TRBV7-3 and J is TRBJ2-2, with TRBD2 as a possible D gene (5 bases). The CDR3 sequence is 13 residues long. V dropped 8 bases and J dropped 1 base, with 8 bases sitting between them. Germline V gene lookup returns CDR1 SGHTA and CDR2 FQGTGA. CDR3 amino acids: CASRGENTGELFF. CDR3 nucleotide sequence: TGTGCCAGCCGGGGAGAGAACACCGGGGAGCTGTTTTTT.

CDR3 sequence: CASSLGWSDTQYF. CDR3 DNA sequence: TGTGCCAGCAGCTTAGGCTGGTCAGATACGCAGTATTTT. The chain has TRBV13 and TRBJ2-3; D gene uncertain. With 0 bases removed from V and 4 bases from J, the gap between germline ends came to 5 bases. The germline V gene has CDR1 PRHDT and CDR2 FYEKMQ (reference sequence). The CDR3 length is 13 residues.

This chain uses TRBV4-1 with TRBJ1-5, with TRBD1 matching 9 bases. Germline V lookup: CDR1 MGHRA, CDR2 YSYEKL. CDR3 length: 19 residues. V was clipped by 5 bases and J by 0 bases; unmatched bases: 14. The CDR3 reads CASSSRTGALSDSNQPQHF. DNA for the CDR3: TGCGCCAGCAGCTCCCGGACAGGGGCTTTGTCTGATAGCAATCAGCCCCAGCATTTT.